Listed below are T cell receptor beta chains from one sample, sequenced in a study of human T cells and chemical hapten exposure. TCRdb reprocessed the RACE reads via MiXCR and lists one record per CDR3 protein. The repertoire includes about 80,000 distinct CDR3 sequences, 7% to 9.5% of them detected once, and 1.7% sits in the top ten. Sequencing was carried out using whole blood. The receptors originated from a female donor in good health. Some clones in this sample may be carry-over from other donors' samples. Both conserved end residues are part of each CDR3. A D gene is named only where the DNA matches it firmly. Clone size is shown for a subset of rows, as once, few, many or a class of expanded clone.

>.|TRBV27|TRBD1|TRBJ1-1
TGTGTCAGCAGTCCCCGGACAGGGGGGACTGAAGCTTTCTTT
CVSSPRTGGTEAFF
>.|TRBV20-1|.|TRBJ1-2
TGCAGTGCTAGGGGACAATCTTATGGCTACACCTTC
CSARGQSYGYTF
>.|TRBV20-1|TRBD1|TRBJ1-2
TGCAGTGCTGGACCGGGACAGACTTATGGCTACACCTTC
CSAGPGQTYGYTF
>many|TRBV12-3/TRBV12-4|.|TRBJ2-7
TGTGCCAGCAGTTTATCGACAGACGAGCAGTACTTC
CASSLSTDEQYF
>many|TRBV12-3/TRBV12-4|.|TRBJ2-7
TGTGCCAGCAGTAAGCCCGGGGGCGGGCGGGACGAGCAGTACTTC
CASSKPGGGRDEQYF
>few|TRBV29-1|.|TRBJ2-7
TGCAGCGTGGAGCAGACTCCAAACGAGCAGTACTTC
CSVEQTPNEQYF
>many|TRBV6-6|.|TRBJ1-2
TGTGCCAGCACCCAGCACCAGGGGAACTATGGCTACACCTTC
CASTQHQGNYGYTF
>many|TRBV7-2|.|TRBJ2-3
TGTGCCAGCAGCTTAGCTATTCTAGTTACCGATACGCAGTATTTT
CASSLAILVTDTQYF
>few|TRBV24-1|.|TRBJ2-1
TGTGCCACCAGTGAAGGGGGATTCAGCTCCTACAATGAGCAGTTCTTC
CATSEGGFSSYNEQFF
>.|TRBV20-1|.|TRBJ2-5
TGCAGTGCTAGGACAGATCAAGAGACCCAGTACTTC
CSARTDQETQYF
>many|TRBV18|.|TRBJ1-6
TGTGCCAGCTCACCAGACAGTAATTCACCCCTCCACTTT
CASSPDSNSPLHF
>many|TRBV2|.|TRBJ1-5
TGTGCCAGCAGTGAAACGCCTCAGCCCCAGCATTTT
CASSETPQPQHF
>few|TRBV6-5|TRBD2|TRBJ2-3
TGTGCCAGCAGTTACTCCGGTCTAGCGGCCACAGATACGCAGTATTTT
CASSYSGLAATDTQYF
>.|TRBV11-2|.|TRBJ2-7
TGTGCCAGCAGCTTAGCTAGCGCTAGAGGCGAGCAGTACTTC
CASSLASARGEQYF
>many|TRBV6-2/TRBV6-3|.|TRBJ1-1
TGTGCCAGCAGTTACTCGAGGGTAGGCGCTTTCTTT
CASSYSRVGAFF
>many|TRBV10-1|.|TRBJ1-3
TGCGCCATGAGAGTACGCCGACAGACCTTGAGGAGCACCATATATTTT
CAMRVRRQTLRSTIYF